A selection of T cell receptor beta chains follows, all from one sample in a study of molecular identifiers for immune sequencing clone quantification. TCRdb recomputed calls from the PCR reads with MiXCR, one row per CDR3 protein. The data hold approximately 670,000 distinct CDR3 sequences, with about 20% observed a single time. The sample taken for sequencing was naive CD8+ T cells from blood, with Jurkat cell RNA spiked in. These receptors came from a human donor in good health. Some libraries in this study had Jurkat cell RNA spiked in. The CDR3 runs from the conserved cysteine through the conserved F or W. The D gene is left open where the match is weak. The listing skips clone size in some rows; elsewhere it reads once, few, many or a size class.

>TRBV14|TRBJ1-1|-|TRBD1|13
CASSQGRGHEAFF
TGTGCCAGCAGCCAAGGCAGGGGGCACGAAGCTTTCTTT
>TRBV5-6|TRBJ2-1|-|-|13
CASSPGLLSEQFF
TGTGCCAGCAGCCCCGGGCTTTTGAGTGAGCAGTTCTTC
>TRBV9|TRBJ2-7|-|-|13
CASSQRQTYEQYF
TGTGCCAGCAGCCAGAGGCAGACCTACGAGCAGTACTTC
>TRBV18|TRBJ2-7|many|-|16
CASSPGDLGISYEQYF
TGTGCCAGCTCACCCGGGGACTTGGGGATATCCTACGAGCAGTACTTC
>TRBV27|TRBJ2-1|-|-|17
CASSLALGAMGYNEQFF
TGTGCCAGCAGTCTCGCGTTAGGGGCAATGGGGTACAATGAGCAGTTCTTC
>TRBV16|TRBJ2-7|-|TRBD1|15
CASSQSTGYRYEQYF
TGTGCCAGCAGCCAATCGACAGGGTATCGCTACGAGCAGTACTTC
>TRBV6-5|TRBJ2-7|few|TRBD1|18
CASFIAGTGGILAYEQYF
TGTGCCAGCTTTATCGCGGGGACAGGGGGAATTTTAGCCTACGAGCAGTACTTC
>TRBV27|TRBJ2-7|-|-|15
CASSLSIGSVYEQYF
TGTGCCAGCAGTTTATCGATCGGGAGTGTGTACGAGCAGTACTTC
>TRBV30|TRBJ2-5|many|-|11
CAWSQMETQYF
TGTGCCTGGAGCCAGATGGAGACCCAGTACTTC
>TRBV13|TRBJ2-1|-|TRBD2|15
CASSLRLAGPGEQFF
TGTGCCAGCAGCTTAAGACTAGCGGGGCCTGGTGAGCAGTTCTTC
>TRBV30|TRBJ1-5|many|-|13
CAWSEDSNQPQHF
TGTGCCTGGAGTGAGGATAGCAATCAGCCCCAGCATTTT
>TRBV13|TRBJ2-7|many|-|14
CASSLGGRFYEQYF
TGTGCCAGCAGCTTAGGTGGCCGGTTCTACGAGCAGTACTTC
>TRBV6-2/TRBV6-3|TRBJ2-6|many|-|18
CASSPDLVPFSGANVLTF
TGTGCCAGCAGTCCCGACCTTGTTCCGTTCTCTGGGGCCAACGTCCTGACTTTC
>TRBV14|TRBJ2-7|many|TRBD2|14
CASSPRLAASEQYF
TGTGCCAGCAGTCCTCGACTAGCGGCTAGTGAGCAGTACTTC